This TCR beta chain was documented in a study of glioma-infiltrating T cells. The CDR3 has 13 amino acids. Germline CDR1 is SGHAT and CDR2 is FQDESV (reference sequence). Amplification of TCR alpha and beta CDR3 regions from RNA used iRepertoire nested multiplex PCR. A single record per CDR3 protein comes from TCRdb applying MiXCR to the multiplex PCR reads. The table lists roughly 100,000 distinct CDR3 sequences, about 30% of them singletons. Points on this clonotype: At one end, the junction sequence differs from germline, possibly due to a read error.

The source is a human donor with low-grade glioma or glioblastoma, undergoing nonglioma brain surgery, or in good health (not recorded which). The chain uses TRBV11-1 and TRBJ1-1; no firm D call. Sequencing was carried out using glioma tissue, nonneoplastic brain tissue, or PBMCs (not recorded which). CDR3 DNA: TGTGCCGGCAGCTCCCAGGAAGACACTGAAGCTTTCTTT. Its protein is CAGSSQEDTEAFF.